These 3 T cell receptor beta chains were all obtained from the same sample, sequenced in a study of shared clonotypes between healthy human individuals (dated by TCRdb to the early 2020s). The library was built by means of the immunoSEQ multiplex PCR assay. TCRdb took this table from immuneACCESS and kept in-frame rearrangements with V and J called. Such tables lack part of the clones; where checked against another copy, unresolved V genes explain under half of the gap, and the rest is unexplained. The sample table holds about 2 million clones, of which 90% to 95% were seen once. The ten largest make up 0.13% of the sample. The source material was naive CD4+ T cells sorted from blood. Interpreted using the paper, the cell subset or site label stands for: CD45RA+ positively selected. The receptors come from a man younger than 30 in good health.

The chain has TRBV7-3 and TRBJ1-2; TRBD1 matches at 8 bases. The germline V gene encodes CDR1 SGHTA and CDR2 FQGTGA. There are 15 residues in the CDR3. V gave up 5 bases and J gave up 6 bases; unmatched junction bases: 11. The CDR3 nucleotides are TGTGCCAGCAGCCCCGGCCCTCAGGGGGCGGATGGCTACACCTTC. This gives the protein CASSPGPQGADGYTF.

Concerning this clone itself: The limits of the CDR3 on the DNA are not certain, so only TCRdb's listed CDR3 is given. V usage is TRBV29-1 and J usage is TRBJ1-1. The CDR3 is 14 residues long, ends included. CDR1 SQVTM and CDR2 ANQGSEA come from the germline V gene. CDR3 in amino acids: CSVELRAGNTEAFF.

About this clone itself: Other DNA sequences in this specimen translate into the identical CDR3. The chain has TRBV7-2 and TRBJ2-7; TRBD2 matches at 7 bases. The trim removed 4 bases at V and 1 base at J, leaving 4 bases unmatched. This CDR3 has 14 residues. Germline V gene sequence: CDR1 SGHTA, CDR2 FQGNSA. The DNA of the CDR3 is TGTGCCAGCAGCTCAGCGGGGAGTTCCTACGAGCAGTACTTC. Protein sequence: CASSSAGSSYEQYF.